The 20 T cell receptor beta chains presented below share a single source sample, sequenced in a study of identical twins. TCRdb re-derived calls from the 5' RACE reads in MiXCR, one entry per CDR3 protein. The data hold 1.5 million to 2 million distinct CDR3 sequences, with about 32% observed a single time. Sequenced sample: cord blood. These receptors were obtained from a newborn girl in good health.

This clonotype was seen a handful of times. This chain links TRBV12-3 or TRBV12-4 with TRBJ2-7; 9 positions agree with TRBD1. V shed 7 bases, J shed 3 bases, and the junction held 7 bases outside the gene matches. The CDR3 consists of 14 residues. The CDR3 DNA sequence: TGTGCCAGCAATCCGACAGGGGGGGACTACGAGCAGTACTTC. It specifies CASNPTGGDYEQYF.

The chain links TRBV14 to TRBJ2-3; no clear D gene. The CDR3 totals 18 residues. V was pared by 1 base and J by 8 bases, with 25 bases between. Germline lookup yields CDR1 SGHDN and CDR2 FVKESK. The CDR3 DNA reads TGTGCCAGCAGCCAAGGGATAATAGTCGGACCGAGTTTTCGTACGCAGTATTTT. Its translation: CASSQGIIVGPSFRTQYF.

The rearrangement links TRBV4-3 to TRBJ1-2; possibly TRBD1 for D (6 bases). The germline CDR1 and CDR2 sequences are LGHNA and YSLEER. The CDR3 is 14 residues long. The V and J ends lost 1 base and 8 bases respectively, with 14 bases between them. In DNA, the CDR3 is TGCGCCAGCAGCCAAGCTACCGGGACACCAGGCTACACCTTC. Amino acids: CASSQATGTPGYTF.

This clonotype was detected once. J is TRBJ1-1 and V is TRBV12-3 or TRBV12-4; D is unclear. Trimming cost V 10 bases and J 5 bases, with 11 bases left between them. There are 11 residues in the CDR3. The CDR3 nucleotides are TGTGCCACCACGTTGGGAACTGAAGCTTTCTTT. This gives the protein CATTLGTEAFF.

This clonotype was seen only a few times. The rearrangement links TRBV25-1 to TRBJ2-3, with D hard to call. CDR3 length equals 16 residues. Trimming pared 4 bases from V and 0 bases from J, leaving 14 bases between. Germline assignment: CDR1 MGHDK and CDR2 SYGVNS. CDR3 sequence: CASSGPPTASTDTQYF. In nucleotides, the CDR3 is TGTGCCAGCAGTGGCCCCCCCACGGCGAGCACAGATACGCAGTATTTT.

The V call is TRBV25-1, the J call TRBJ1-4; 10 bases agree with TRBD1. CDR1 is MGHDK and CDR2 is SYGVNS in the germline V gene. With V trimmed by 1 base and J by 3 bases, 14 bases remained unmatched. This CDR3 contains 20 residues. CDR3 coding DNA: TGTGCCAGCAGTGAATTTTCCAGGACAGGGGGGGGTTCAGCTAATGAAAAACTGTTTTTT. This translates into CASSEFSRTGGGSANEKLFF.

This clonotype appeared many times. The rearrangement uses TRBV28 and TRBJ2-4, with D possibly matching TRBD2 (5 bases). This CDR3 comprises 15 residues. Germline CDR1 and CDR2: MDHEN and SYDVKM. V was shortened by 5 bases and J by 0 bases, with 11 bases between the two germline ends. The CDR3 nucleotides read TGTGCCAGCAGTCCACTAGAACTAGCCAAAAACATTCAGTACTTC. This encodes CASSPLELAKNIQYF.

This clonotype was picked up a small number of times. The chain recombines TRBV5-1 with TRBJ2-7; no reliable D call. The germline gives CDR1 SGHRS, CDR2 YFSETQ. V was trimmed by 0 bases and J by 2 bases, leaving 12 bases between them. This CDR3 is 15 amino acids long. The CDR3 loop reads CASSLEPGRPYEQYF. CDR3 DNA: TGCGCCAGCAGCTTGGAGCCAGGTAGGCCCTACGAGCAGTACTTC.

The chain carries TRBV20-1 and TRBJ1-2; no reliable D call. V lost 4 bases, J lost 6 bases, and 15 bases lay in between. The CDR3 runs to 13 residues. Germline lookup yields CDR1 DFQATT and CDR2 SNEGSKA (reference sequence). CDR3 sequence: CSAKIPGSDGYTF. The CDR3 coding sequence is TGCAGTGCTAAAATTCCAGGATCGGATGGCTACACCTTC.

This clonotype was picked up a small number of times. This sequence joins TRBV5-1 and TRBJ2-4; D is possibly TRBD1 (6 bases). The CDR3 has 17 residues. V was cut by 1 base and J by 1 base, with 15 bases left in between. From germline, CDR1 is SGHRS and CDR2 YFSETQ. The CDR3 nucleotides are TGCGCCAGCAGCTTGTTCGGAGAGGGGGAGGCCAAAAACATTCAGTACTTC. This codes for CASSLFGEGEAKNIQYF.

The rearrangement joins TRBV6-1 to TRBJ2-5; 7 positions match TRBD2. The trim removed 4 bases at V and 4 bases at J, leaving 12 bases unmatched. In germline, CDR1 is MNHNS, CDR2 SASEGT. There are 16 residues in the CDR3. The CDR3 sequence: CASSALPGGGSETQYF. CDR3 DNA: TGTGCCAGCAGTGCCCTCCCTGGCGGGGGTTCAGAGACCCAGTACTTC.

This clonotype was observed many times. The chain combines TRBV27 with TRBJ1-4; no definite D call. CDR1 is MNHEY and CDR2 is SMNVEV in the germline V gene (reference sequence). The CDR3 length is 14 residues. The V and J ends lost 5 bases and 4 bases respectively, with 11 bases between them. The CDR3: CASSHLGSNEKLFF. CDR3 bases: TGTGCCAGCAGTCACCTGGGGAGTAATGAAAAACTGTTTTTT.

The chain joins TRBV29-1 to TRBJ2-1, with a weak D call TRBD2 (6 bases). Trimming pared 7 bases from V and 0 bases from J, leaving 13 bases between. Germline assignment: CDR1 SQVTM and CDR2 ANQGSEA. The CDR3 has 14 amino acids. The CDR3 DNA is TGCAGCGCCGCCCGGGACTCCTCCTACAATGAGCAGTTCTTC. It codes for CSAARDSSYNEQFF.

This chain uses TRBV5-1 with TRBJ2-1; either TRBD1 or TRBD2 may fit D (5 bases each). V was cut by 4 bases and J by 2 bases, with 22 bases left in between. Germline CDR1 SGHRS, CDR2 YFSETQ. The CDR3 has 18 amino acids. CDR3: CASSLRAKGSVPYNEQFF. Here the CDR3 DNA reads TGCGCCAGCAGCCTGAGGGCAAAGGGGAGTGTCCCCTACAATGAGCAGTTCTTC.

The sample holds a few counts of this clonotype. The chain is built from TRBV29-1 and TRBJ2-5, with 9 bases that match TRBD1. This CDR3 contains 13 residues. V shed 7 bases and J 3 bases; nucleotides not matched to a gene: 6. CDR1 and CDR2 (germline): SQVTM, ANQGSEA. The CDR3 DNA sequence: TGCAGCGCCGCCGGACAGGGGAAAGAGACCCAGTACTTC. This encodes CSAAGQGKETQYF.

J is TRBJ1-2 and V is TRBV3-1; maybe TRBD1 (5 bases). Trimming stripped 6 bases from V and 5 bases from J, with 10 bases between. The germline V gene has CDR1 LGHDT and CDR2 YNNKEL (reference sequence). There are 12 residues in the CDR3. The CDR3 protein is CASRDTSYGYTF. The CDR3 coding sequence is TGTGCCAGCAGGGACACGTCTTATGGCTACACCTTC.

V is TRBV9 and J is TRBJ2-3, with 9 bases aligning to TRBD1. The germline V gene has CDR1 SGDLS and CDR2 YYNGEE. The CDR3 runs to 18 residues. V gave up 2 bases and J gave up 6 bases; unmatched junction bases: 16. The CDR3 DNA sequence: TGTGCCAGCAGCGTCGATGCCGGGACAGGGTCCTTCCATGATACGCAGTATTTT. Its translation is CASSVDAGTGSFHDTQYF.

V is TRBV20-1 and J is TRBJ1-4; TRBD1 matches 7 bases. CDR1 and CDR2 from the germline V gene are DFQATT and SNEGSKA (reference sequence). The CDR3 runs 17 residues. Trimming cost V 3 bases and J 2 bases; bases outside gene matches: 12. The CDR3 region has the DNA TGCAGTGCTAGTAATCCCTACAGGGGTCACACTAATGAAAAACTGTTTTTT. Translation: CSASNPYRGHTNEKLFF.

This clonotype was observed many times. The J gene is TRBJ1-2, the V gene TRBV6-6, with 9 bases identical to TRBD1. Germline CDR1 reads MNHNY; CDR2 reads SVGAGI (reference sequence). V trimming: 4 bases; J trimming: 4 bases; junction bases outside the gene matches: 4. This CDR3 region has 14 residues. The CDR3 sequence: CASSSGQGFYGYTF. DNA for the CDR3: TGTGCCAGCAGTTCAGGACAGGGGTTCTATGGCTACACCTTC.

This clonotype was detected only a few times. The rearrangement links TRBV5-1 to TRBJ1-2; D ambiguous. The CDR3 consists of 15 residues. Looked up from germline, CDR1 is SGHRS and CDR2 is YFSETQ. The germline V and J ends were trimmed by 5 bases and 4 bases, with 18 bases remaining between them. The CDR3 DNA reads as TGCGCCAGCAGTACCGCAGGACCGCGCAGCTATGGCTACACCTTC. Translated: CASSTAGPRSYGYTF.